Below, 10 T cell receptor beta chains from the same sample are listed, as sequenced in a study of T cells in Graves' hyperthyroidism and ophthalmopathy. RNA transcripts yielded amplified TCR beta CDR3 regions. An initial round of RT-PCR targeting the TCR CDR3 relied on the HTBI primer set. TCRdb reanalysed the multiplex PCR reads using MiXCR and keeps one entry per CDR3 protein. The sample consists of 500,000 to 650,000 distinct CDR3 sequences, 46% of them appearing once. Sequencing was done on a sample of peripheral blood or thyroid tissue (not recorded which). These receptors came from an adult woman with Graves' disease, either hyperthyroidism or ophthalmopathy (not recorded which).

There are many counts of this clonotype. The chain combines TRBV5-8 with TRBJ1-2; 7 nucleotides line up with TRBD1. Per germline, CDR1 SGHTS and CDR2 YDEGEE. Losses at the gene ends were 4 bases for V and 4 bases for J; bases not matched to a gene: 10. CDR3 length: 15 residues. Written as DNA, the CDR3 is TGTGCCAGCAGCAAACCGGGACAGAACCGCTATGGCTACACCTTC. This encodes CASSKPGQNRYGYTF.

The V and J genes are TRBV7-2 and TRBJ2-2, with TRBD2 matching 8 bases. CDR1 and CDR2 (germline): SGHTA, FQGNSA. V was pared by 7 bases and J by 7 bases, with 11 bases of the junction left unmatched. There are 15 residues in the CDR3. The CDR3 nucleotides are TGTGCCAGCACCCTAGTAGCGGGGAGTAGCGGGGAGCTGTTTTTT. Translated, it gives CASTLVAGSSGELFF.

This clonotype was observed a few times. The chain has TRBV28 and TRBJ1-3, with unresolved D. V was clipped by 7 bases and J by 5 bases, with 15 bases between them. Germline V CDR1 and CDR2: MDHEN, SYDVKM. CDR3 length: 14 amino acids. CDR3 nucleotides: TGTGCCAGCACCCGGCCGCGATTCCGAAACACCATATATTTT. Translating it yields CASTRPRFRNTIYF.

This clonotype has only a few counts. V gene TRBV6-1 combines with J gene TRBJ1-5, with 9 nucleotides matching TRBD1. The junction had 9 bases not matched to a gene; V was cut back by 8 bases and J by 7 bases. This CDR3 is built from 14 residues. Germline V lookup: CDR1 MNHNS, CDR2 SASEGT. CDR3 protein: CASGTGTGRQPQHF. The CDR3 DNA reads TGTGCCAGCGGTACCGGGACAGGGCGCCAGCCCCAGCATTTT.

This chain uses TRBV12-3 or TRBV12-4 with TRBJ1-5; D is perhaps TRBD1 (6 bases). The CDR3 totals 15 residues. V was shortened by 5 bases and J by 7 bases, with 18 bases between the two germline ends. CDR3 region: CASSNYRELGQPQHF. In DNA, the CDR3 is TGTGCCAGCAGTAATTACAGGGAGTTAGGCCAGCCCCAGCATTTT.

V is TRBV10-2 and J is TRBJ2-7; D perhaps matches TRBD2 (7 bases). Trimming pared 8 bases from V and 3 bases from J, leaving 23 bases between. This CDR3 contains 16 residues. Germline CDR1 and CDR2: WSHSY and SAAADI. Written as DNA, the CDR3 is TGCGCCAGCCTCCGAGGGGGGGGGGTGCGTTTCTACGAGCAGTACTTC. It encodes CASLRGGGVRFYEQYF.

This clonotype was found a few times. This may be a read error, as it is one base from a much larger clone. The chain joins TRBV7-2 to TRBJ1-5; no definite D call. The CDR3 loop spans 16 amino acids. From germline, CDR1 is SGHTA and CDR2 FQGNSA. CDR3 nucleotide sequence: TGTGCCAACAGCTTAGCGCCGAGCGTGGGCAATCAGCCCCAGCATTTT. Its translation is CANSLAPSVGNQPQHF.

This clonotype was picked up many times. V usage is TRBV7-2 and J usage is TRBJ1-5; D might be TRBD1 (5 bases). V shed 5 bases and J shed 7 bases, with 15 bases lying between them. Germline CDR1 reads SGHTA; CDR2 reads FQGNSA. The length of the CDR3 is 14 residues. The CDR3 DNA follows: TGTGCCAGCAGCGGACATTGGGGAGGGCAGCCCCAGCATTTT. This encodes CASSGHWGGQPQHF.

Notes on this clonotype: The conserved final phenylalanine or tryptophan is absent from the CDR3, which likely points to a read error. This sequence joins TRBV5-1 and TRBJ1-5, with D possibly matching TRBD1 (5 bases). The CDR3 spans 15 residues. From germline, CDR1 is SGHRS and CDR2 YFSETQ. The V gene lost 0 bases and the J gene lost 6 bases, with 13 bases spanning the gap. CDR3 region: CASSLDPGHRQPQHV. DNA for the CDR3: TGCGCCAGCAGCTTGGATCCAGGGCACCGTCAGCCCCAGCATGTT.

The rearrangement uses TRBV6-2 or TRBV6-3 and TRBJ1-5; D is perhaps TRBD1 (5 bases). The germline V and J ends were trimmed by 9 bases and 0 bases, with 18 bases remaining between them. This CDR3 is 16 amino acids long. Germline CDR1 is MNHEY and CDR2 is SVGEGT. CDR3 sequence (DNA): TGTGCCAGTGCCAGGGCAGCTTCTTATAGCAATCAGCCCCAGCATTTT. Protein sequence: CASARAASYSNQPQHF.